These 32 T cell receptor beta chains were sequenced from one sample in a study of T cell responses to AZD1222 COVID-19 vaccine. Measured with immunoSEQ multiplex PCR; TCRdb has only the in-frame clones, and not every one. The sample carries 100,000 to 150,000 clones, around 89% recorded once. Material: peripheral blood, obtained on day 0 of MenACWY control vaccination. These receptors originate from an adult in good health.

This clone was counted a few times. This rearrangement joins TRBV10-3 to TRBJ1-1, with 8 bases identical to TRBD1. V was pared by 6 bases and J by 3 bases, with 9 bases of the junction left unmatched. Germline-derived CDR1 and CDR2 are ENHRY and SYGVKD. The CDR3 contains 15 residues. The CDR3 is CAISFSQGADTEAFF. The DNA of the CDR3 is TGTGCCATCAGCTTCTCTCAGGGGGCGGACACTGAAGCTTTCTTT.

This clone was recorded once. The chain recombines TRBV4-1 with TRBJ1-1, with D possibly being TRBD1 (6 bases). Trimming removed 0 bases from V and 5 bases from J, with 13 bases in between. CDR1 is MGHRA, CDR2 YSYEKL, per germline. CDR3 length: 15 residues. The CDR3 loop is CASSQDGGLGTEAFF. The CDR3 DNA sequence: TGCGCCAGCAGCCAAGATGGGGGGCTAGGAACTGAAGCTTTCTTT.

This clone occurred once. The rearrangement links TRBV3-1 (or the pseudogene TRBV3-2) to TRBJ2-7; D is unclear. The CDR3 loop spans 14 amino acids. The V end was cut by 1 base, the J end by 3 bases, with 10 bases between. Germline assignment: CDR1 LGHDT and CDR2 YNNKEL (reference sequence). CDR3 loop: CASSQGPSSYEQYF. CDR3 sequence (DNA): TGTGCCAGCAGCCAAGGCCCCTCTAGCTACGAGCAGTACTTC.

V gene TRBV5-1 combines with J gene TRBJ2-1, with 12 positions matching TRBD2. The CDR3 is 15 residues long. The junction had 7 bases not matched to a gene; V was cut back by 8 bases and J by 4 bases. CDR1 and CDR2 from the germline V gene are SGHRS and YFSETQ. This chain's CDR3 is CASSLLAGGYNEQFF. Here the CDR3 DNA reads TGCGCCAGTAGCCTTCTAGCGGGAGGGTACAATGAGCAGTTCTTC.

The CDR3, as DNA: TGCAGCGTTGAGGGACAGGGGGGGGATACGCAGTATTTT. Translation gives CSVEGQGGDTQYF. The chain links TRBV29-1 to TRBJ2-3; 11 nucleotides agree with TRBD1. This CDR3 region has 13 residues. Germline values: CDR1 SQVTM, CDR2 ANQGSEA. V shed 3 bases, J shed 6 bases, and the junction held 2 bases outside the gene matches.

The genes are TRBV7-2 and TRBJ2-1, with TRBD2 identical over 11 bases. Per the germline V gene, CDR1 is SGHTA and CDR2 is FQGNSA. The length of the CDR3 is 13 residues. Trimming cost V 5 bases and J 13 bases; bases outside gene matches: 7. The CDR3 nucleotides read TGTGCCAGCAGCGTGACTAGCGGGAATTTCCAGTTCTTC. It is translated as CASSVTSGNFQFF.

This chain connects TRBV30 to TRBJ2-1; possibly TRBD1 for D (5 bases). The V end lost 4 bases, the J end lost 4 bases, and 5 bases lay between the germline ends. Germline V gene lookup returns CDR1 GTSNPN and CDR2 SVGIG (reference sequence). The CDR3 covers 11 residues. CDR3 sequence: CAWTGYNEQFF. In DNA, the CDR3 is TGTGCCTGGACAGGGTACAATGAGCAGTTCTTC.

This clone was counted between two and nine times. This chain links TRBV2 with TRBJ2-4; 8 nucleotides match TRBD1. V was pared by 6 bases and J by 0 bases, with 1 base of the junction left unmatched. This CDR3 contains 14 residues. Per germline, CDR1 SNHLY and CDR2 FYNNEI. CDR3 sequence reads: CASRDRAAKNIQYF. Here the CDR3 DNA reads TGTGCCAGCAGGGACAGGGCAGCCAAAAACATTCAGTACTTC.

The V gene is TRBV7-9, the J gene TRBJ2-3, with D tentatively TRBD2 (6 bases). The ends were cut back, 5 bases at V and 1 base at J, with 10 bases in the middle. This CDR3 spans 14 amino acids. Germline-derived CDR1 and CDR2 are SEHNR and FQNEAQ (reference sequence). In nucleotides, the CDR3 is TGTGCCAGCAGCGACCCTAGCGGCACAGATACGCAGTATTTT. Amino acids: CASSDPSGTDTQYF.

This chain uses TRBV3-1 (or the pseudogene TRBV3-2) with TRBJ2-3; possibly TRBD1 for D (6 bases). V was cut by 1 base and J by 5 bases, with 13 bases left in between. This CDR3 has 15 amino acids. Germline lookup yields CDR1 LGHDT and CDR2 YNNKEL (reference sequence). The CDR3 sequence: CASSQVSGVGDTQYF. CDR3 bases: TGTGCCAGCAGCCAAGTATCAGGGGTTGGAGATACGCAGTATTTT.

The chain carries TRBV5-6 and TRBJ2-7; the D is unclear. The germline V and J ends were trimmed by 3 bases and 2 bases, with 12 bases remaining between them. The germline gives CDR1 SGHDT, CDR2 YYEEEE. CDR3 length: 14 residues. CDR3 sequence reads: CASSSFSITYEQYF. Written as DNA, the CDR3 is TGTGCCAGCAGCTCCTTCTCGATTACCTACGAGCAGTACTTC.

CDR3 in DNA: TGTGCCAGCAGCCGAAATCTGGGAGGCAGATTGAACACTGAAGCTTTCTTT. Its translation: CASSRNLGGRLNTEAFF. The rearrangement joins TRBV5-5 to TRBJ1-1, with unresolved D. V lost 4 bases to trimming and J lost 0 bases, with 19 bases between them. The CDR3 consists of 17 residues. Germline V lookup: CDR1 SGHKS, CDR2 YYEKEE (reference sequence). The entire variable domain, with the rest obtained from reference TRBV5-5 and TRBJ1-1, is as follows: DAGVTQSPTHLIKTRGQQVTLRCSPISGHKSVSWYQQVLGQGPQFIFQYYEKEERGRGNFPDRFSARQFPNYSSELNVNALLLGDSALYLCASSRNLGGRLNTEAFFGQGTRLTVV.

The chain employs TRBV5-5 and TRBJ2-1, with a weak D call TRBD1 (5 bases). Trimming pared 1 base from V and 4 bases from J, leaving 18 bases between. Germline CDR1 reads SGHKS; CDR2 reads YYEKEE (reference sequence). The CDR3 contains 17 residues. CDR3 amino acids: CASSLLGARRGYNEQFF. The CDR3 nucleotides read TGTGCCAGCAGCTTGTTGGGCGCAAGAAGGGGATACAATGAGCAGTTCTTC.

The chain combines TRBV11-3 with TRBJ2-5; TRBD1 matches 10 bases. Trimming removed 3 bases from V and 1 base from J; junction bases left unmatched: 2. Germline CDR1 is SGHNT and CDR2 is YENEEA. CDR3 length: 15 residues. The CDR3 DNA follows: TGTGCCAGCAGCTTGGGGACAGGGGTCCAAGAGACCCAGTACTTC. This gives the protein CASSLGTGVQETQYF. The entire variable domain, with the rest obtained from reference TRBV11-3 and TRBJ2-5, is as follows: EAGVVQSPRYKIIEKKQPVAFWCNPISGHNTLYWYLQNLGQGPELLIRYENEEAVDDSQLPKDRFSAERLKGVDSTLKIQPAELGDSAVYLCASSLGTGVQETQYFGPGTRLLVL.

The genes are TRBV28 and TRBJ1-2; TRBD1 might be the D (6 bases). CDR1 is MDHEN and CDR2 is SYDVKM in the germline V gene. The ends were cut back, 5 bases at V and 8 bases at J, with 12 bases in the middle. This CDR3 has 12 amino acids. CDR3 DNA sequence: TGTGCCAGCAGTAAGACAGGATACGGCTACACCTTC. It encodes CASSKTGYGYTF.

On this clone itself: This sample also contains other DNA sequences that code for the same CDR3. The chain combines TRBV12-3 or TRBV12-4 with TRBJ1-2; D ambiguous. V was clipped by 1 base and J by 2 bases, with 5 bases between them. There are 13 residues in the CDR3. The CDR3: CASSLGRNYGYTF. As DNA, the CDR3 is TGTGCCAGCAGTTTAGGGAGAAACTATGGCTACACCTTC.

The chain couples TRBV2 to TRBJ2-1; D possibly matches TRBD1 or TRBD2 (5 bases each). With 2 bases removed from V and 8 bases from J, the gap between germline ends came to 10 bases. The CDR3 has 13 amino acids. The germline CDR1 and CDR2 sequences are SNHLY and FYNNEI. The CDR3 spells CASSEWGSHEQFF. The CDR3 DNA reads as TGTGCCAGCAGTGAATGGGGGAGCCATGAGCAGTTCTTC.

This chain joins TRBV5-4 and TRBJ2-1; 9 positions agree with TRBD1. V trimming: 4 bases; J trimming: 5 bases; junction bases outside the gene matches: 4. Germline V CDR1 and CDR2: SGHNT, YYREEE (reference sequence). The CDR3 length is 14 residues. CDR3 sequence (DNA): TGTGCCAGCAGCCATCGGGACAGGGACAATGAGCAGTTCTTC. It codes for CASSHRDRDNEQFF.

V usage is TRBV30 and J usage is TRBJ2-7; 7 bases map to TRBD1. Germline lookup yields CDR1 GTSNPN and CDR2 SVGIG (reference sequence). CDR3 size: 13 residues. The V gene end was trimmed by 5 bases and the J gene end by 4 bases; junction bases not matched to a gene: 8. The CDR3: CAWSRQGRYEQYF. CDR3 in DNA: TGTGCCTGGTCGAGACAGGGTAGATACGAGCAGTACTTC.

The rearrangement links TRBV19 to TRBJ1-2; the D gene is possibly TRBD1 (6 bases). CDR1 and CDR2 (germline): LNHDA, SQIVND (reference sequence). V lost 1 base and J 2 bases, leaving 11 bases between the germline ends. The CDR3 is made up of 15 amino acids. CDR3 DNA sequence: TGTGCCAGTAGTATAGCGCCAGGGGCCAACTATGGCTACACCTTC. It translates to CASSIAPGANYGYTF.

The gene calls are TRBV19 and TRBJ2-1, with 12 nucleotides matching TRBD2. The CDR3 is 14 amino acids. The trim removed 7 bases at V and 9 bases at J, leaving 7 bases unmatched. Per the germline V gene, CDR1 is LNHDA and CDR2 is SQIVND (reference sequence). For the CDR3, the DNA is TGTGCCAGTAAGCCGACTAGCGGGAGATTTGAGCAGTTCTTC. Residues: CASKPTSGRFEQFF.

This clone was seen just once. The chain couples TRBV5-1 to TRBJ2-5, with 7 bases lining up with TRBD2. The length of the CDR3 is 14 residues. The germline gives CDR1 SGHRS, CDR2 YFSETQ. The J segment lost 4 bases and the V segment lost 6 bases, leaving 9 bases of the junction unmatched. The chain's CDR3 is CASTTRTGGETQYF. DNA for the CDR3: TGCGCCAGCACCACTCGCACGGGAGGAGAGACCCAGTACTTC.

The CDR3 coding sequence is TGTGCCAGCAGTTTGGTCAAGTACGAGCAGTACTTC. Amino acid sequence: CASSLVKYEQYF. The rearrangement uses TRBV12-3 or TRBV12-4 and TRBJ2-7; D not certain. V lost 3 bases and J 4 bases, leaving 7 bases between the germline ends. The CDR3 extends over 12 amino acids.

The chain joins TRBV6-5 to TRBJ1-2; 8 bases are a match to TRBD1. J lost 4 bases, V lost 6 bases, and 4 bases had no gene match. Germline assignment: CDR1 MNHEY and CDR2 SVGAGI. This CDR3 is 13 amino acids long. CDR3 loop: CASRLGTGYGYTF. The CDR3 region has the DNA TGTGCCAGCAGACTAGGGACAGGCTATGGCTACACCTTC.

The rearrangement joins TRBV3-1 (or the pseudogene TRBV3-2) to TRBJ2-7; TRBD1 agrees at 7 bases. CDR3 length: 13 residues. CDR1 LGHDT and CDR2 YNNKEL come from the germline V gene (reference sequence). V was pared by 5 bases and J by 2 bases, with 3 bases of the junction left unmatched. CDR3 sequence (DNA): TGTGCCAGCAGCAGACAGGGAACCTACGAGCAGTACTTC. This codes for CASSRQGTYEQYF.

This clone was detected once. The chain uses TRBV7-8 and TRBJ1-5, with 9 bases fitting TRBD1. Germline V gene lookup returns CDR1 SGHVS and CDR2 FQNEAQ. The CDR3 has 14 residues. Losses at the gene ends were 6 bases for V and 4 bases for J; bases not matched to a gene: 4. CDR3: CASRGQGTNQPQHF. The CDR3 region has the DNA TGTGCCAGCAGAGGACAGGGGACAAATCAGCCCCAGCATTTT.

This sequence joins TRBV12-3 or TRBV12-4 and TRBJ2-7, with TRBD2 as a possible D gene (5 bases). The CDR3 loop spans 13 amino acids. Between the trimmed V and J ends, which lost 8 bases and 3 bases, there was a span of 14 bases. The CDR3 DNA follows: TGTGCCAGCGCCCGGACTGGAATCTACGAGCAGTACTTC. Translating it yields CASARTGIYEQYF.

The chain joins TRBV2 to TRBJ2-1; no reliable D call. CDR3 length equals 13 residues. From germline, CDR1 is SNHLY and CDR2 FYNNEI. V was trimmed by 7 bases and J by 4 bases, leaving 11 bases between them. The CDR3 sequence: CASNLAAYNEQFF. The CDR3, as DNA: TGTGCCAGCAATCTTGCAGCTTACAATGAGCAGTTCTTC. The full variable domain, completed using reference TRBV2 and TRBJ2-1, is EPEVTQTPSHQVTQMGQEVILRCVPISNHLYFYWYRQILGQKVEFLVSFYNNEISEKSEIFDDQFSVERPDGSNFTLKIRSTKLEDSAMYFCASNLAAYNEQFFGPGTRLTVL.

The chain combines TRBV27 with TRBJ1-2; the D gene is possibly TRBD1 (6 bases). V was clipped by 6 bases and J by 2 bases, with 16 bases between them. The CDR3 length is 15 residues. Germline values: CDR1 MNHEY, CDR2 SMNVEV (reference sequence). The CDR3 DNA sequence: TGTGCCAGCAGACCTGACAGGAACAAAAACTATGGCTACACCTTC. Its protein product is CASRPDRNKNYGYTF.

V is TRBV3-1 (or the pseudogene TRBV3-2) and J is TRBJ2-1; TRBD2 might be the D (6 bases). Trimming left V 3 bases short and J 6 bases short, with 12 bases between. From germline, CDR1 is LGHDT and CDR2 YNNKEL (reference sequence). This CDR3 comprises 14 residues. The CDR3 sequence: CASSHTVGGNEQFF. In DNA, the CDR3 is TGTGCCAGCAGCCACACGGTGGGAGGCAATGAGCAGTTCTTC.

The chain's CDR3 is CSVGGRFADEQFF. The CDR3, as DNA: TGCAGCGTTGGTGGCCGCTTTGCGGATGAGCAGTTCTTC. The J gene is TRBJ2-1, the V gene TRBV29-1; D is ambiguous. This CDR3 comprises 13 residues. The germline gives CDR1 SQVTM, CDR2 ANQGSEA. V was cut by 4 bases and J by 8 bases, with 15 bases left in between.

The chain links TRBV6-1 to TRBJ1-1, with 9 bases that match TRBD1. The V segment lost 4 bases and the J segment 6 bases; nucleotides outside the gene matches: 12. CDR3 length: 16 amino acids. The germline V gene encodes CDR1 MNHNS and CDR2 SASEGT. CDR3 sequence reads: CASSATQGARNSEAFF. As DNA, the CDR3 is TGTGCCAGCAGTGCTACACAGGGGGCGCGAAACTCTGAAGCTTTCTTT.